The 21 T cell receptor beta chains listed next were all sequenced from one sample in a study of blood T cell repertoires in COVID-19. The assay was immunoSEQ multiplex PCR, and TCRdb's table has in-frame clones only and misses some. This sample has about 380,000 clones, with around 90% found just once. The sample comprised PBMCs or T cells enriched from blood (not recorded which). Receptors originate from a young woman who had recovered from COVID-19.

V gene TRBV20-1 combines with J gene TRBJ2-7; no firm D call. The CDR3 contains 11 residues. V lost 7 bases and J 5 bases, leaving 12 bases between the germline ends. Germline V gene sequence: CDR1 DFQATT, CDR2 SNEGSKA (reference sequence). The CDR3 sequence: CSGARMNEQYF. CDR3 nucleotides: TGCAGTGGTGCGCGGATGAACGAGCAGTACTTC.

V is TRBV9 and J is TRBJ2-1; 9 bases are a match to TRBD2. Germline CDR1 and CDR2: SGDLS and YYNGEE. The CDR3 has 16 amino acids. Trimming cost V 4 bases and J 0 bases; bases outside gene matches: 5. CDR3 coding DNA: TGTGCCAGCAGCACCCAAGCGGGGGGCTCCTACAATGAGCAGTTCTTC. Translating it yields CASSTQAGGSYNEQFF.

The gene calls are TRBV2 and TRBJ1-5; TRBD1 aligns across 8 bases. The CDR3 loop spans 14 amino acids. The germline V gene has CDR1 SNHLY and CDR2 FYNNEI. J lost 3 bases, V lost 5 bases, and 3 bases had no gene match. The CDR3 spells CASSQQGVNQPQHF. CDR3 nucleotide sequence: TGTGCCAGCAGTCAACAGGGGGTCAATCAGCCCCAGCATTTT.

The J gene is TRBJ1-1, the V gene TRBV27; 8 bases align to TRBD1. The CDR3 runs to 15 residues. Germline V lookup: CDR1 MNHEY, CDR2 SMNVEV (reference sequence). With V trimmed by 3 bases and J by 1 base, 4 bases remained unmatched. CDR3 sequence: CASSLGQAQNTEAFF. The CDR3 DNA follows: TGTGCCAGCAGTTTGGGACAGGCCCAGAACACTGAAGCTTTCTTT.

The V call is TRBV7-2, the J call TRBJ1-1; D not certain. Trimming took 1 base from V and 6 from J, leaving 9 bases between them. Per germline, CDR1 SGHTA and CDR2 FQGNSA. The CDR3 sequence is 13 residues long. CDR3 loop: CASSLVQFSEAFF. The CDR3 region has the DNA TGTGCCAGCAGCTTAGTACAGTTTTCTGAAGCTTTCTTT. The whole variable domain, remainder taken from reference TRBV7-2 and TRBJ1-1, is GAGVSQSPSNKVTEKGKDVELRCDPISGHTALYWYRQSLGQGLEFLIYFQGNSAPDKSGLPSDRFSAERTGGSVSTLTIQRTQQEDSAVYLCASSLVQFSEAFFGQGTRLTVV.

This clone has a single count. The CDR3 DNA is TGTGCCAGCAGCGCCGGGACAACCGACCAGCCCCAGCATTTT. Translating it yields CASSAGTTDQPQHF. V gene TRBV6-2 or TRBV6-3 combines with J gene TRBJ1-5; tentatively, D is TRBD1 (6 bases). The CDR3 spans 14 residues. Germline V gives CDR1 MNHEY, CDR2 SVGEGT. V lost 6 bases and J 7 bases, leaving 16 bases between the germline ends.

The CDR3 loop reads CASRTQGNQPQHF. CDR3 DNA: TGTGCCAGCCGTACACAGGGTAATCAGCCCCAGCATTTT. The gene calls are TRBV6-5 and TRBJ1-5, with D tentatively TRBD1 (6 bases). V was cut by 8 bases and J by 4 bases, with 12 bases left in between. From germline, CDR1 is MNHEY and CDR2 SVGAGI. The CDR3 runs 13 residues.

The chain is built from TRBV6-2 or TRBV6-3 and TRBJ1-5; 8 nucleotides match TRBD1. This CDR3 comprises 19 residues. Germline V gives CDR1 MNHEY, CDR2 SVGEGT. The V gene end was trimmed by 1 base and the J gene end by 0 bases; junction bases not matched to a gene: 11. In nucleotides, the CDR3 is TGTGCCAGCAGTTACTTCCATGGAACAGGGGGAGTTAGCAATCAGCCCCAGCATTTT. Translated, it gives CASSYFHGTGGVSNQPQHF.

The chain uses TRBV28 and TRBJ1-5; D possibly corresponds to TRBD1 (6 bases). Trimming cost V 4 bases and J 5 bases, with 12 bases left between them. Germline CDR1 and CDR2: MDHEN and SYDVKM. The CDR3 length is 14 residues. CDR3: CASSSRQVYQPQHF. CDR3 DNA: TGTGCCAGCAGTTCCCGACAGGTTTATCAGCCCCAGCATTTT. Full variable domain (rest looked up from reference TRBV28 and TRBJ1-5): DVKVTQSSRYLVKRTGEKVFLECVQDMDHENMFWYRQDPGLGLRLIYFSYDVKMKEKGDIPEGYSVSREKKERFSLILESASTNQTSMYLCASSSRQVYQPQHFGDGTRLSIL.

The chain links TRBV11-2 to TRBJ1-1, with D possibly being TRBD1 (6 bases). This CDR3 region has 14 residues. V was clipped by 7 bases and J by 1 base, with 13 bases between them. Germline-derived CDR1 and CDR2 are SGHAT and FQNNGV. This CDR3 is CASTYREKNTEAFF. Here the CDR3 DNA reads TGTGCCAGCACATACAGGGAGAAGAACACTGAAGCTTTCTTT.

This clone was detected only once. The chain uses TRBV27 and TRBJ1-1; 11 positions match TRBD1. Unmatched junction bases numbered 9, after V lost 8 bases and J lost 4 bases. Germline V CDR1 and CDR2: MNHEY, SMNVEV (reference sequence). The CDR3 has 15 residues. CDR3 in DNA: TGTGCCAGCGCCCGCGCCGGGACAGGGGGCACTGAAGCTTTCTTT. It yields the protein CASARAGTGGTEAFF.

The rearrangement uses TRBV5-6 and TRBJ1-4; D gene unclear. Between the trimmed V and J ends, which lost 1 base and 0 bases, there was a span of 7 bases. The length of the CDR3 is 15 residues. Per germline, CDR1 SGHDT and CDR2 YYEEEE. Here the CDR3 DNA reads TGTGCCAGCAGCTTGTCCCCTGCAACTAATGAAAAACTGTTTTTT. This encodes CASSLSPATNEKLFF. The full variable domain, in which reference TRBV5-6 and TRBJ1-4 provide the parts outside the CDR3, is DAGVTQSPTHLIKTRGQQVTLRCSPKSGHDTVSWYQQALGQGPQFIFQYYEEEERQRGNFPDRFSGHQFPNYSSELNVNALLLGDSALYLCASSLSPATNEKLFFGSGTQLSVL.

With respect to this clone: Other nucleotide sequences from this sample produce the same CDR3. The genes are TRBV5-4 and TRBJ2-1, with a possible D match to TRBD1 (5 bases). The CDR3 runs to 15 residues. Germline V gene sequence: CDR1 SGHNT, CDR2 YYREEE (reference sequence). Trimming took off 0 bases at V and 2 bases at J, with 9 bases between the two ends. The CDR3 sequence is CASSLEAGTYNEQFF. For the CDR3, the DNA is TGTGCCAGCAGCTTGGAGGCAGGGACCTACAATGAGCAGTTCTTC.

The genes are TRBV7-3 and TRBJ2-5, with D perhaps TRBD2 (7 bases). CDR3 length: 15 amino acids. Trimming took off 2 bases at V and 4 bases at J, with 14 bases between the two ends. The germline gives CDR1 SGHTA, CDR2 FQGTGA. CDR3 coding DNA: TGTGCCAGCAGCTTAGGCGGGGGCCCTTTAGAGACCCAGTACTTC. Protein sequence: CASSLGGGPLETQYF.

This chain connects TRBV7-6 to TRBJ1-6; 7 positions agree with TRBD1. J gave up 7 bases and V 6 bases, and 3 bases lay outside the gene matches. CDR1 and CDR2 (germline): SGHVS, FNYEAQ. The CDR3 is made up of 13 amino acids. This CDR3 reads CASRWDSNSPLHF. In DNA form, the CDR3 reads TGTGCCAGCAGATGGGACAGCAATTCACCCCTCCACTTT. Drawing the rest from reference TRBV7-6 and TRBJ1-6, the complete variable domain is GAGVSQSPRYKVTKRGQDVALRCDPISGHVSLYWYRQALGQGPEFLTYFNYEAQQDKSGLPNDRFSAERPEGSISTLTIQRTEQRDSAMYRCASRWDSNSPLHFGNGTRLTVT.

The chain joins TRBV11-2 to TRBJ1-1, with D possibly matching TRBD1 (6 bases). Germline V gene data show CDR1 as SGHAT and CDR2 as FQNNGV. This CDR3 is 14 amino acids long. With 0 bases removed from V and 7 bases from J, the gap between germline ends came to 12 bases. This chain's CDR3 is CASSLEGGAIEAFF. The CDR3 DNA reads as TGTGCCAGCAGCTTAGAAGGGGGGGCGATTGAAGCTTTCTTT.

The chain links TRBV28 to TRBJ1-5, with TRBD1 identical over 12 bases. J gave up 5 bases and V 3 bases, and 14 bases lay outside the gene matches. Germline-derived CDR1 and CDR2 are MDHEN and SYDVKM. This CDR3 is built from 19 residues. The CDR3 sequence is CASSFSVGTGGLIDQPQHF. The CDR3 coding sequence is TGTGCCAGCAGTTTTTCCGTAGGGACAGGGGGCCTCATAGATCAGCCCCAGCATTTT.

The chain links TRBV19 to TRBJ2-3; 7 bases are a match to TRBD2. Germline CDR1 and CDR2: LNHDA and SQIVND (reference sequence). The CDR3 loop spans 15 amino acids. Losses at the gene ends were 3 bases for V and 1 base for J; bases not matched to a gene: 4. For the CDR3, the DNA is TGTGCCAGTAGTATGAATGGGGGGGGCACAGATACGCAGTATTTT. Translating it yields CASSMNGGGTDTQYF.

V usage is TRBV30 and J usage is TRBJ2-2; 7 bases fit TRBD1. The CDR3 runs 15 residues. Germline CDR1 and CDR2: GTSNPN and SVGIG (reference sequence). V shed 3 bases, J shed 0 bases, and the junction held 4 bases outside the gene matches. The CDR3 DNA reads as TGTGCCTGGAGAAGGGGGCAGTCGAACACCGGGGAGCTGTTTTTT. This encodes CAWRRGQSNTGELFF.

The gene calls are TRBV7-6 and TRBJ1-5; 9 bases are a match to TRBD1. The germline gives CDR1 SGHVS, CDR2 FNYEAQ. The CDR3 contains 16 residues. J was trimmed by 2 bases and V by 4 bases; bases with no gene match: 6. The CDR3 DNA sequence: TGTGCCAGCAGCTCGGGGACAGGGCTTGGCAATCAGCCCCAGCATTTT. It encodes CASSSGTGLGNQPQHF.

The chain uses TRBV4-2 and TRBJ1-2; D is perhaps TRBD1 (6 bases). V dropped 0 bases and J dropped 7 bases, with 12 bases sitting between them. Germline V gene lookup returns CDR1 LGHNA and CDR2 YNFKEQ. The CDR3 covers 14 residues. The CDR3 bases are TGTGCCAGCAGCCAAGATAGGGGGGGCTCTGGCTACACCTTC. Translating it yields CASSQDRGGSGYTF.